Listed here is a single TCR beta chain. This sample stems from a study of control samples from healthy donors and cancer patients. The repertoire was sequenced with immunoSEQ multiplex PCR; TCRdb's copy has only in-frame clones and lacks some. The sample consists of about 120,000 clones, 85% to 95% of them appearing once. V shed 5 bases and J shed 5 bases, with 15 bases lying between them. CDR3 length equals 14 residues. Germline CDR1 and CDR2: MNHEY and SVGAGI. Sequencing was performed on blood. The TCR originated in a man between 25 and 39 years old in good health. The J gene is TRBJ2-5, the V gene TRBV6-5; the D gene is possibly TRBD1 (6 bases). The CDR3, as DNA: TGTGCCAGCAGTCTACAGGGCGCCGGGGAGACCCAGTACTTC. Protein: CASSLQGAGETQYF.